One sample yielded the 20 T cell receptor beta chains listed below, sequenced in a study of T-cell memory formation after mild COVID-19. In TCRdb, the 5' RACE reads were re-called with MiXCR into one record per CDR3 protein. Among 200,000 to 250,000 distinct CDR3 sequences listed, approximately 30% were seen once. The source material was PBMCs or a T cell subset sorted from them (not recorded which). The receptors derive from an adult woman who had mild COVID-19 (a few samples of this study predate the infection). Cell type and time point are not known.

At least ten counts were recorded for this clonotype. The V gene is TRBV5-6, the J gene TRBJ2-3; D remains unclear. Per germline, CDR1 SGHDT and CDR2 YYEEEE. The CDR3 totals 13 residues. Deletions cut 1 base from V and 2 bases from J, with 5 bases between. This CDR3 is CASSLRVTDTQYF. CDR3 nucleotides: TGTGCCAGCAGCTTGAGGGTCACAGATACGCAGTATTTT.

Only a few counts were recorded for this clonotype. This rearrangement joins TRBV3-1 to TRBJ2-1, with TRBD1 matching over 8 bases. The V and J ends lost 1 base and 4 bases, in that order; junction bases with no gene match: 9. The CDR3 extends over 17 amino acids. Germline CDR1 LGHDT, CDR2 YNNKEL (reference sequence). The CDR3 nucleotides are TGTGCCAGCAGCCAAGGTCCGGACAGGGCTAGGTACAATGAGCAGTTCTTC. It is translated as CASSQGPDRARYNEQFF.

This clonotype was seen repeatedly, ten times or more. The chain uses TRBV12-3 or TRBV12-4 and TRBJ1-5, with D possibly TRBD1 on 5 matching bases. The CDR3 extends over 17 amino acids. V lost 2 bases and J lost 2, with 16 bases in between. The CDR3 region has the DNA TGTGCCAGCAGTTTATCCCAGGGCGTGGGGGGCAATCAGCCCCAGCATTTT. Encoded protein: CASSLSQGVGGNQPQHF.

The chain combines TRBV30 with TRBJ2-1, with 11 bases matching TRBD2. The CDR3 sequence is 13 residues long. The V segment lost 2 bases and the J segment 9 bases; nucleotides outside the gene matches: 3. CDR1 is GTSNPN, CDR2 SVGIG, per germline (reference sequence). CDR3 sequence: CAWSLTSGSEQFF. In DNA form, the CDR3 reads TGTGCCTGGAGTCTAACTAGCGGGAGTGAGCAGTTCTTC. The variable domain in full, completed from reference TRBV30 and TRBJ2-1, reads SQTIHQWPATLVQPVGSPLSLECTVEGTSNPNLYWYRQAAGRGLQLLFYSVGIGQISSEVPQNLSASRPQDRQFILSSKKLLLSDSGFYLCAWSLTSGSEQFFGPGTRLTVL.

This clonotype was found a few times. CDR3 residues: CASAKGGPSNTGELFF. DNA for the CDR3: TGCGCCAGCGCCAAAGGGGGGCCGTCGAACACCGGGGAGCTGTTTTTT. The rearrangement uses TRBV5-1 and TRBJ2-2; the D gene could be TRBD1 or TRBD2 (6 bases each). This CDR3 is built from 16 residues. The germline gives CDR1 SGHRS, CDR2 YFSETQ. V was pared by 7 bases and J by 0 bases, with 16 bases between. The full variable domain, in which reference TRBV5-1 and TRBJ2-2 provide the parts outside the CDR3, is KAGVTQTPRYLIKTRGQQVTLSCSPISGHRSVSWYQQTPGQGLQFLFEYFSETQRNKGNFPGRFSGRQFSNSRSEMNVSTLELGDSALYLCASAKGGPSNTGELFFGEGSRLTVL.

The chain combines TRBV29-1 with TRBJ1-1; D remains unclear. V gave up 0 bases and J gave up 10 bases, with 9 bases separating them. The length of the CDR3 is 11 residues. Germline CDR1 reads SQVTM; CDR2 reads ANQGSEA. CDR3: CSVEDRSGAFF. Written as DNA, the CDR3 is TGCAGCGTTGAAGATCGATCAGGAGCTTTCTTT.

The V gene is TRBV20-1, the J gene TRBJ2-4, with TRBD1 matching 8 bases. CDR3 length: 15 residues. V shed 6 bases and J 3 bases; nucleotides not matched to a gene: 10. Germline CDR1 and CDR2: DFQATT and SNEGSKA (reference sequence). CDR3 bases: TGCAGTGCACCTGTCCAGGGGGCGGTCAAAAACATTCAGTACTTC. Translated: CSAPVQGAVKNIQYF.

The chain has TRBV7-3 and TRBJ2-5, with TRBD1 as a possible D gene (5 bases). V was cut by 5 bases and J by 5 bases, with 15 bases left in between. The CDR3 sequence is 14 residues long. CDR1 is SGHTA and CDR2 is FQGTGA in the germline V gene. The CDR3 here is CASSTLGPGETQYF. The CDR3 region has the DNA TGTGCCAGCAGCACCCTGGGGCCAGGGGAGACCCAGTACTTC.

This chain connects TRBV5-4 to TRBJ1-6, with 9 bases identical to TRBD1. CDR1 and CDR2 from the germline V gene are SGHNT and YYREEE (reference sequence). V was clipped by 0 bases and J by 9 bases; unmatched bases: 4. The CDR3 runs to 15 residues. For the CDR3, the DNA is TGTGCCAGCAGCTTGGATGGGACAGGGAGTTCACCCCTCCACTTT. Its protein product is CASSLDGTGSSPLHF.

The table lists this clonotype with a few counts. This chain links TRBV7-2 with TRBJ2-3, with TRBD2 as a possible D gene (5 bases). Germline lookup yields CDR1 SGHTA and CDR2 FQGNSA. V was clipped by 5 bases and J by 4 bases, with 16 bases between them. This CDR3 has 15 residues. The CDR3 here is CASSLGWTGADTQYF. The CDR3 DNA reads TGTGCCAGCAGCCTTGGCTGGACTGGAGCAGATACGCAGTATTTT.

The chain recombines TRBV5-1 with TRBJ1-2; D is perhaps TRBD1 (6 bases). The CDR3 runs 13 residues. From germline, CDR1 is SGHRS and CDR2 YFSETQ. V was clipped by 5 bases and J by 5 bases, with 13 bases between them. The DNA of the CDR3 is TGCGCCAGCAGTGAAGGACAGAGATATGGCTACACCTTC. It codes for CASSEGQRYGYTF.

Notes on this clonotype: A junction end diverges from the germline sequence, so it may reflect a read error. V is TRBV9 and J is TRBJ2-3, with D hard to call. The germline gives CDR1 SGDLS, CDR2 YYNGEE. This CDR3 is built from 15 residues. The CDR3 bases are TGTGCCAGCAGCTTCTCCGGAATGATCACAGATACGCAGTTTTTT. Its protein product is CASSFSGMITDTQFF.

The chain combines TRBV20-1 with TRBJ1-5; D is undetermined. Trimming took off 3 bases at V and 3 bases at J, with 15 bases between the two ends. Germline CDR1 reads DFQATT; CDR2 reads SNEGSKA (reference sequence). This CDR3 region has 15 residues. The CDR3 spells CSASVTVPVNQPQHF. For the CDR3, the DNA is TGCAGTGCTAGCGTCACGGTCCCGGTCAATCAGCCCCAGCATTTT.

The CDR3 region has the DNA TGTGCCAGCAGTTTGAATCATCGGGGGACGGAAAGTCCCTACGAGCAGTACTTC. Protein product: CASSLNHRGTESPYEQYF. J is TRBJ2-7 and V is TRBV27; TRBD2 might be the D (6 bases). CDR3 length: 18 residues. With 3 bases removed from V and 2 bases from J, the gap between germline ends came to 23 bases. Germline V gene lookup returns CDR1 MNHEY and CDR2 SMNVEV (reference sequence).

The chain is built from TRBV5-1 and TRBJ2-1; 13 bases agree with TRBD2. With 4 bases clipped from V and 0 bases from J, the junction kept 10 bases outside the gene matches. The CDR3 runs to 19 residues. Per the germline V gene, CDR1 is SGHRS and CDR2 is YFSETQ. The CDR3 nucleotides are TGCGCCAGCAGCCCCGGGACTAGCGGGATCCCGAGCTCCTACAATGAGCAGTTCTTC. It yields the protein CASSPGTSGIPSSYNEQFF.

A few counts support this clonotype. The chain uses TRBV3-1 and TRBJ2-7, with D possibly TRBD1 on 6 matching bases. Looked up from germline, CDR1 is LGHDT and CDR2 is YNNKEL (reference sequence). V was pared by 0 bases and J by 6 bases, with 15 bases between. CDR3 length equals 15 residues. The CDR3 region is CASSQDTTGSGEQYF. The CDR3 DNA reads TGTGCCAGCAGCCAAGATACGACAGGATCGGGCGAGCAGTACTTC.

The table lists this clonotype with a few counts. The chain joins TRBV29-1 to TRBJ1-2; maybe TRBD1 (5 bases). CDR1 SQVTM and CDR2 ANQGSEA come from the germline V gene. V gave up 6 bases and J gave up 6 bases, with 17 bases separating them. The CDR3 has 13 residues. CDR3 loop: CSVGGGSRNGYTF. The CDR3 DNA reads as TGCAGCGTCGGGGGGGGTTCTCGAAATGGCTACACCTTC.

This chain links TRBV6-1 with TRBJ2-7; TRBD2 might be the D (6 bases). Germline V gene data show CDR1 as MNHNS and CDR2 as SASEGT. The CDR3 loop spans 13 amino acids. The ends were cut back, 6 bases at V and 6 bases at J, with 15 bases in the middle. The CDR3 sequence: CASRATGVGEQYF. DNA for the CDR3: TGTGCCAGCAGGGCCACGGGGGTCGGCGAGCAGTACTTC.

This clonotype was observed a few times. CDR3 sequence (DNA): TGTGCCAGCAGCGGTACCGGGACAGGGGTTATCTATGGCTACACCTTC. The encoded protein is CASSGTGTGVIYGYTF. The chain uses TRBV11-2 and TRBJ1-2, with 10 bases identical to TRBD1. The junction had 10 bases not matched to a gene; V was cut back by 5 bases and J by 4 bases. This CDR3 has 16 amino acids. The germline CDR1 and CDR2 sequences are SGHAT and FQNNGV.

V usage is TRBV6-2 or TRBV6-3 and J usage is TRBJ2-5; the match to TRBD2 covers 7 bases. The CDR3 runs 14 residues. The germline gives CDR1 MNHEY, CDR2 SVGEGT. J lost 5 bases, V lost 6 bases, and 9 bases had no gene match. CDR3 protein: CASRPDWGGETQYF. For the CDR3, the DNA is TGTGCCAGCAGGCCAGACTGGGGAGGGGAGACCCAGTACTTC.